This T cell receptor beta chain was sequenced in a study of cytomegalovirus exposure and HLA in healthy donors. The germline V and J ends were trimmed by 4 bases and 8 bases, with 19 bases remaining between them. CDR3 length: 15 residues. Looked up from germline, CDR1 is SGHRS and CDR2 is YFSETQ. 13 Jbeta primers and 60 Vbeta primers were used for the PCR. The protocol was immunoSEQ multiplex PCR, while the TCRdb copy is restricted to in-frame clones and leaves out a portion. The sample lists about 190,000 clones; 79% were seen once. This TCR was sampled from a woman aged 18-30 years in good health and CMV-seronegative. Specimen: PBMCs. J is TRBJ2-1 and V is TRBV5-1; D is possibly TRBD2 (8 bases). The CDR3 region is CASSITSGGGDEQFF. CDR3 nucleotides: TGCGCCAGCAGCATAACTAGCGGAGGGGGCGATGAGCAGTTCTTC. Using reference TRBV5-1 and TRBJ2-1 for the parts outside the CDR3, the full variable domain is KAGVTQTPRYLIKTRGQQVTLSCSPISGHRSVSWYQQTPGQGLQFLFEYFSETQRNKGNFPGRFSGRQFSNSRSEMNVSTLELGDSALYLCASSITSGGGDEQFFGPGTRLTVL.